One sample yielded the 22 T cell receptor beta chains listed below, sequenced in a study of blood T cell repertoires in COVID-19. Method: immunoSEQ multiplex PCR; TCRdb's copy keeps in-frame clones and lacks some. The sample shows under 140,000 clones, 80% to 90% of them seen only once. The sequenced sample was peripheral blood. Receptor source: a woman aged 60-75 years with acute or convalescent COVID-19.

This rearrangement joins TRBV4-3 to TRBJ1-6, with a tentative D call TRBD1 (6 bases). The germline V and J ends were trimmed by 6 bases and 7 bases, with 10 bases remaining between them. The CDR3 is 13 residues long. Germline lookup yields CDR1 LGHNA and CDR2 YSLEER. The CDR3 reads CASRGGRNSPLHF. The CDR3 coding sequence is TGCGCCAGCAGGGGGGGGCGGAATTCACCCCTCCACTTT.

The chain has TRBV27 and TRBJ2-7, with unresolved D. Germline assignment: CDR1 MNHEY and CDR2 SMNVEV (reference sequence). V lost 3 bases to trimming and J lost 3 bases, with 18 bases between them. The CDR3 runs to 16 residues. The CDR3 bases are TGTGCCAGCAGTTTTACGCGGCCTCGGAACCTCTACGAGCAGTACTTC. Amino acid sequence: CASSFTRPRNLYEQYF.

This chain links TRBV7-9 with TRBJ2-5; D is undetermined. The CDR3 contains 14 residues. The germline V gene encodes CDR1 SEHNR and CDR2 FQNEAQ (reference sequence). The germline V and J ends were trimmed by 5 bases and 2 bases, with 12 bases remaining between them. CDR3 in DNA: TGTGCCAGCAGCCCCGACTTATTACAAGAGACCCAGTACTTC. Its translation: CASSPDLLQETQYF.

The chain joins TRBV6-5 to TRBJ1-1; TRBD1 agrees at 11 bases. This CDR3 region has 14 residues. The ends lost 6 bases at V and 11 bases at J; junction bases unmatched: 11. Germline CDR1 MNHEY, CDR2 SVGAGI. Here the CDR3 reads CASREGQGVFAAFF. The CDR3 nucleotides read TGTGCCAGCAGGGAGGGACAGGGGGTTTTCGCGGCTTTCTTT.

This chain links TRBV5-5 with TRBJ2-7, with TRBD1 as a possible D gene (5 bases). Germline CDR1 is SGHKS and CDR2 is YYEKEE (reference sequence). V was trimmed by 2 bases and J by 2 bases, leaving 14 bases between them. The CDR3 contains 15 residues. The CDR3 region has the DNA TGTGCCAGCAGCTTTGGCCCTGGGGCGGCCTACGAGCAGTACTTC. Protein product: CASSFGPGAAYEQYF.

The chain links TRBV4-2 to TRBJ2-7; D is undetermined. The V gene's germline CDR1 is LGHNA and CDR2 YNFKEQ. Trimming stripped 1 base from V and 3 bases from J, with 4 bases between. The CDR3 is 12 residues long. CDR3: CASSQGYYEQYF. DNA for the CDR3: TGTGCCAGCAGCCAAGGTTACTACGAGCAGTACTTC.

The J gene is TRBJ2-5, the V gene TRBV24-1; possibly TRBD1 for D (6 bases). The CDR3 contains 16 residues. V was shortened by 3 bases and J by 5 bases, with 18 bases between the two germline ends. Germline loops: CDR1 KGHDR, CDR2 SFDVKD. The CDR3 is CATSDPFWGHEETQYF. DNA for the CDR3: TGTGCCACCAGTGATCCGTTCTGGGGGCACGAGGAGACCCAGTACTTC.

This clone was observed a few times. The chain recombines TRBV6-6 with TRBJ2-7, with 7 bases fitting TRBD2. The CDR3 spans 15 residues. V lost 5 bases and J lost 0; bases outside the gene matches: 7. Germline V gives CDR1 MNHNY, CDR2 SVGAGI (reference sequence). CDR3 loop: CASSTSGGSSYEQYF. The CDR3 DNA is TGTGCCAGCAGTACCTCGGGCGGGAGCTCCTACGAGCAGTACTTC.

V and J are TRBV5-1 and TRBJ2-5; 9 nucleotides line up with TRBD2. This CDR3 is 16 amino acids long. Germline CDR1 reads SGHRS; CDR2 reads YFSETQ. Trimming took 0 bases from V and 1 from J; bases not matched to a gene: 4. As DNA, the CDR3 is TGCGCCAGCAGCTTGGGAGCTAGCGGGGCCCAAGAGACCCAGTACTTC. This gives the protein CASSLGASGAQETQYF. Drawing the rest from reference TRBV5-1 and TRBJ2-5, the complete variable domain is KAGVTQTPRYLIKTRGQQVTLSCSPISGHRSVSWYQQTPGQGLQFLFEYFSETQRNKGNFPGRFSGRQFSNSRSEMNVSTLELGDSALYLCASSLGASGAQETQYFGPGTRLLVL.

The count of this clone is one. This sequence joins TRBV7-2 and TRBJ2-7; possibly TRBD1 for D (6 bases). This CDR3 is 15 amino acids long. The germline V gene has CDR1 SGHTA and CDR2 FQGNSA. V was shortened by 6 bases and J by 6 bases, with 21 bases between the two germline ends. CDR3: CASRAAGTYLSEQYF. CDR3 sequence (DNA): TGTGCCAGCAGGGCTGCCGGGACATATCTTTCCGAGCAGTACTTC.

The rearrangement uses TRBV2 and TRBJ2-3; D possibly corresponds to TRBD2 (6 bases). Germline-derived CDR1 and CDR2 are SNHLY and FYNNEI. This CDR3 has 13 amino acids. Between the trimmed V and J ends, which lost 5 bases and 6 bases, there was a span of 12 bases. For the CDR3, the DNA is TGTGCCAGCAGTACGGGGGACGCGGATACGCAGTATTTT. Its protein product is CASSTGDADTQYF.

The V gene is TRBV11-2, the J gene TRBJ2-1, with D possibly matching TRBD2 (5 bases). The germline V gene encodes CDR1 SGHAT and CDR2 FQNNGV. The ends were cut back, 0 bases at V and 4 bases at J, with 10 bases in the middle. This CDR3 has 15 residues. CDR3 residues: CASSLEASGYNEQFF. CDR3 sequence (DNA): TGTGCCAGCAGCTTAGAGGCCTCGGGATACAATGAGCAGTTCTTC. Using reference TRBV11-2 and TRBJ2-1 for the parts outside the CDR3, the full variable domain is EAGVAQSPRYKIIEKRQSVAFWCNPISGHATLYWYQQILGQGPKLLIQFQNNGVVDDSQLPKDRFSAERLKGVDSTLKIQPAKLEDSAVYLCASSLEASGYNEQFFGPGTRLTVL.

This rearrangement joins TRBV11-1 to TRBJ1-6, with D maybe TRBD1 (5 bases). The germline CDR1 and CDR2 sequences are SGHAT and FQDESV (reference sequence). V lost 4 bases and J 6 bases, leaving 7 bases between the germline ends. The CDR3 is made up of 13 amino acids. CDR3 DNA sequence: TGTGCCAGCAGCTCGGGACTTAATTCACCCCTCCACTTT. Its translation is CASSSGLNSPLHF.

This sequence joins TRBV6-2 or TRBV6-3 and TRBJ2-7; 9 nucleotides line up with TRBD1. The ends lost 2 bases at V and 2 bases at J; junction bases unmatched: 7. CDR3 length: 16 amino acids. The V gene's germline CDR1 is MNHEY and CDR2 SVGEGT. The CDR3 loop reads CASSYGLGQGPYEQYF. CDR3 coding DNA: TGTGCCAGCAGTTACGGGTTGGGACAGGGACCCTACGAGCAGTACTTC.

This chain's CDR3 is CASSQDRHRTYGYTF. CDR3 coding DNA: TGTGCCAGCAGCCAAGATCGACACAGGACCTATGGCTACACCTTC. This chain links TRBV4-2 with TRBJ1-2; D may be TRBD1 (5 bases). The CDR3 runs to 15 residues. V was trimmed by 0 bases and J by 4 bases, leaving 12 bases between them. Germline CDR1 reads LGHNA; CDR2 reads YNFKEQ.

In DNA form, the CDR3 reads TGTGCCAGCAGTTGGGCCGACAGGGGAAGCGAGCAGTACTTC. Residues: CASSWADRGSEQYF. The chain recombines TRBV6-2 or TRBV6-3 with TRBJ2-7, with 8 bases that match TRBD1. The CDR3 extends over 14 amino acids. Germline V gene data show CDR1 as MNHEY and CDR2 as SVGEGT. Trimming took 4 bases from V and 6 from J; bases not matched to a gene: 8.

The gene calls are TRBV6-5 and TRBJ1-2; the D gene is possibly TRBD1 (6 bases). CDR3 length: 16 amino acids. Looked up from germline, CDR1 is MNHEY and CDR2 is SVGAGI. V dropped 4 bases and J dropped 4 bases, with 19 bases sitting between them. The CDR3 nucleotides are TGTGCCAGCAGTTCCTTGAGCAGGGGAGGGTCCTATGGCTACACCTTC. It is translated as CASSSLSRGGSYGYTF.

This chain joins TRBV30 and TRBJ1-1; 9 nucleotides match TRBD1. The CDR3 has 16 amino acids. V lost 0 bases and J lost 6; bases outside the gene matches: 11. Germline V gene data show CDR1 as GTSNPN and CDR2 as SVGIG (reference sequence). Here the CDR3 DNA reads TGTGCCTGGAGTGTACGGACAGGGGTTGGTTCGGCTGAAGCTTTCTTT. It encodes CAWSVRTGVGSAEAFF.

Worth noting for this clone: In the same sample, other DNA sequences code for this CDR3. DNA of the CDR3: TGTGCCAGCAGCCATCGGGATTCACCCCTCCACTTT. This codes for CASSHRDSPLHF. The V gene is TRBV3-1 (or the pseudogene TRBV3-2), the J gene TRBJ1-6, with D hard to call. CDR1 and CDR2 (germline): LGHDT, YNNKEL (reference sequence). The CDR3 sequence is 12 residues long. V lost 3 bases, J lost 8 bases, and 5 bases lay in between.

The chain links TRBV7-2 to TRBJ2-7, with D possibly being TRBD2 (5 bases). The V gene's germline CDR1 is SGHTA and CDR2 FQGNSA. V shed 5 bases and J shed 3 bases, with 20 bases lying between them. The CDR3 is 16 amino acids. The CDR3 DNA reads TGTGCCAGCAGCGCCAGCCCCGCGGGCGGTTACTACGAGCAGTACTTC. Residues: CASSASPAGGYYEQYF.

CDR3: CASSSRWSTEAFF. Here the CDR3 DNA reads TGTGCCAGCAGTTCCCGGTGGAGCACTGAAGCTTTCTTT. The rearrangement uses TRBV27 and TRBJ1-1; D gene unclear. The V gene lost 4 bases and the J gene lost 4 bases, with 10 bases spanning the gap. Germline V gives CDR1 MNHEY, CDR2 SMNVEV (reference sequence). The CDR3 has 13 residues.

The CDR3 DNA is TGTGCCAGCAGTTCTCAACTACCAGGACAGGGCCCACCCCTCCACTTT. The encoded protein is CASSSQLPGQGPPLHF. The V call is TRBV6-2 or TRBV6-3, the J call TRBJ1-6; 8 bases are a match to TRBD1. The CDR3 runs 16 residues. Germline CDR1 and CDR2: MNHEY and SVGEGT. V gave up 4 bases and J gave up 11 bases; unmatched junction bases: 13.